This T cell receptor (beta chain) was retrieved from a study of blood T cells in healthy people across ages. Study details: Template switching recovered approximately one barcoded beta molecule for every two T cells.

On this clonotype: Antigen unknown.

General observations from the study: The study regarded diversity estimates from one million T cells as underestimates. As naive T cell percentage varied, TCR beta diversity correlated strongly with it.

The CDR3 is made up of 17 amino acids. CDR1 SGHNT and CDR2 YYREEE come from the germline V gene (reference sequence). The junction had 7 bases not matched to a gene; V was cut back by 0 bases and J by 2 bases. Sample donors were healthy Caucasian individuals that came from Russia, aged roughly 6 to 95. Primers used in a second PCR of roughly 6 to 11 cycles were a sample-barcoded 5' primer and a J-beta primer mix. TCRdb used MiXCR to reprocess the 5' RACE reads, holding one entry per CDR3 protein. The sample has roughly 2 million distinct CDR3 sequences; roughly 50% are singletons. This rearrangement joins TRBV5-4 to TRBJ2-3, with 9 bases fitting TRBD2. This sequence was found in a middle-aged woman in good health. Sequencing input: blood. The chain's CDR3 is CASSLAGERGVTDTQYF. Written as DNA, the CDR3 is TGTGCCAGCAGCTTGGCAGGCGAGCGGGGGGTCACAGATACGCAGTATTTT.